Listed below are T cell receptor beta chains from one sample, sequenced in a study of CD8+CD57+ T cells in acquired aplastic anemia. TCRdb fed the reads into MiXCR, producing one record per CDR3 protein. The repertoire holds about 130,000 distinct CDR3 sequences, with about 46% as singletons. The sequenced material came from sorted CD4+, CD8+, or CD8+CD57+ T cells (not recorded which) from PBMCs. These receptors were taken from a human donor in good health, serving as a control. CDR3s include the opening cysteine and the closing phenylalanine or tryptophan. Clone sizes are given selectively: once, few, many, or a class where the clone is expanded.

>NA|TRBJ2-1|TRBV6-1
CASSPLSRTGINEQFF
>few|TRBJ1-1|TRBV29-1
CSVQNTEAFF
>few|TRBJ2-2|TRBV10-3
CAISGDRTGGELFF
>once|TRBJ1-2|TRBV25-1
CASSPGTRIYGYTF
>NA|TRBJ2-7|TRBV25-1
CASSLASPDSYEQYF
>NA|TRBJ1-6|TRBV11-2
CASSEFGAGEIANNSPLHF
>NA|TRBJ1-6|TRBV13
CASSLQDKSSYNPPPHF
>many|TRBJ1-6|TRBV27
CASSPRGENSPLHF
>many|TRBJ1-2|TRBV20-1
CSARESGAYGYTF
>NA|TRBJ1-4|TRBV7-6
CASSLSGGVGGEKLFF
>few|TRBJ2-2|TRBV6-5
CASSYGQDRGRTGELFF
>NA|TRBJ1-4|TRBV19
CASSIELMGGEKLFF
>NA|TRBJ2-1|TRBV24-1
CATSDPDSTNEQFF
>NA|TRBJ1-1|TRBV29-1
CSVQGGNMNTEAFF
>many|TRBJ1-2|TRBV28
CASSFLSIAEVYGYTF
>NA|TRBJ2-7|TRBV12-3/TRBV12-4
CASSPSGGAYEQYF
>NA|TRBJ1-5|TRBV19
CASTTSNQPQHF
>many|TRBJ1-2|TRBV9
CASSLGPQSNYGYTF
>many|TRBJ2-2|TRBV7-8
CATAGRATGELFF
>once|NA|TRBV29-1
CSAVGNGCEQYF
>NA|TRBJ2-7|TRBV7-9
CASSSSRLGEQYF
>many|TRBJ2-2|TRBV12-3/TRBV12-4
CASSLRGHTGELFF
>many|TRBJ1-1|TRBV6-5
CASSNGGTPSAEAFF
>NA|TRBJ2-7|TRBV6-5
CASSYLTAGGGVYEQHF
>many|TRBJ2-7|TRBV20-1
CSARDPSTSGRERYEQYF
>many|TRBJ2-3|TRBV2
CASSGSADTQYF
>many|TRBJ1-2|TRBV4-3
CASSQDWTADGYIF
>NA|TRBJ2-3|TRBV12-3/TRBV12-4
CASSLASRGGSTDTQYF
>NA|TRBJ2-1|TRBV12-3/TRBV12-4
CASNRDQGANEQFF
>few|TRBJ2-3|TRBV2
CASRLDGKDTQYF
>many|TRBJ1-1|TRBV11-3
CASSLDPEGAFF
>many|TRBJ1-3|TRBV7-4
CASSILQAAGNTIYF
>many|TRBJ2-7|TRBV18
CASSPEMTAYEQYF
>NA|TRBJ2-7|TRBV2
CASSGWGDKSYEQYF
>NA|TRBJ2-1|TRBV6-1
CASSDWLLYNEQFF
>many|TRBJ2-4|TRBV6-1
CASSGGPPGDIQYF
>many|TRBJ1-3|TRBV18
CASSPSGQGNTIYF
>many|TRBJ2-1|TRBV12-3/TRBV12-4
CASSLRTSSYNEQFF
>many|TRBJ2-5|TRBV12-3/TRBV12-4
CASSLNRLGGETQYF
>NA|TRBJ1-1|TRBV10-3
CAISGGPGPEDTEAFF
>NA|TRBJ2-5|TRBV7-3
CASSLGTETQYF
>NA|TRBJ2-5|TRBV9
CASSVEEGSRETQYF
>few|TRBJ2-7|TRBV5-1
CASSSGTSGSYEQYF
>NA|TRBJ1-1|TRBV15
CATSRLDREHEAFF